This T cell receptor (beta chain) was identified during a study of T cells after yellow fever vaccination. The wider study: SMART-Seq v4 Ultra Low Input prepared the low-cell-number fractions. The study, taken as a whole, reports: Subsequent to the booster, the majority of primary-vaccination clones reappeared (under 98% CD4, approximately 85% CD8). Abundant clonotypes from the bulk population could contaminate FACS-sorted repertoires.

Template switching by 5'RACE produced TCR cDNA, adding a universal primer site and UMIs. Each CDR3 protein gets one entry after TCRdb re-called the 5' RACE reads with MiXCR. The sample includes about 580,000 distinct CDR3 sequences, 17% seen only once; the top ten take 15% to 20%. This CDR3 has 12 amino acids. Losses at the gene ends were 6 bases for V and 5 bases for J; bases not matched to a gene: 4. This clonotype was found a few times. Its antigen is currently unknown. The V gene is TRBV12-3 or TRBV12-4, the J gene TRBJ2-7, with 7 bases identical to TRBD1. This specimen consisted of PBMCs, obtained 5 days after the first yellow fever vaccination. This receptor was taken from a young man who received the YFV17D yellow fever vaccine. Here the CDR3 DNA reads TGTGCCAGCAGCTATACAGGGGACGAGCAGTACTTC. Translating gives CASSYTGDEQYF.